One and the same sample provided the 2 T cell receptor beta chains below, sequenced in a study of T cell responses to AZD1222 COVID-19 vaccine. Repertoires were generated with immunoSEQ multiplex PCR, while TCRdb's copy carries only in-frame clones and drops some. The table includes some 110,000 clones, around 94% detected once. The source was peripheral blood, collected 28 days after the second AZD1222 dose. The receptor set was obtained from an adult who received the AZD1222 COVID-19 vaccine.

The chain joins TRBV5-5 to TRBJ1-1, with 10 bases matching TRBD1. This CDR3 is 18 amino acids long. The J segment lost 0 bases and the V segment lost 5 bases, leaving 13 bases of the junction unmatched. Germline V gene lookup returns CDR1 SGHKS and CDR2 YYEKEE (reference sequence). The DNA for the CDR3 is TGTGCCAGCAGAAATTCCCCGGGACAGGGGACCATGAACACTGAAGCTTTCTTT. Protein sequence: CASRNSPGQGTMNTEAFF.

This rearrangement joins TRBV5-1 to TRBJ1-6; TRBD1 is a possible D gene (5 bases). Germline V gives CDR1 SGHRS, CDR2 YFSETQ. V was cut by 5 bases and J by 7 bases, with 13 bases left in between. This CDR3 spans 14 amino acids. CDR3 sequence (DNA): TGCGCCAGCAGTGAGGGCCCAGGGAATTCACCCCTCCACTTT. It encodes CASSEGPGNSPLHF.